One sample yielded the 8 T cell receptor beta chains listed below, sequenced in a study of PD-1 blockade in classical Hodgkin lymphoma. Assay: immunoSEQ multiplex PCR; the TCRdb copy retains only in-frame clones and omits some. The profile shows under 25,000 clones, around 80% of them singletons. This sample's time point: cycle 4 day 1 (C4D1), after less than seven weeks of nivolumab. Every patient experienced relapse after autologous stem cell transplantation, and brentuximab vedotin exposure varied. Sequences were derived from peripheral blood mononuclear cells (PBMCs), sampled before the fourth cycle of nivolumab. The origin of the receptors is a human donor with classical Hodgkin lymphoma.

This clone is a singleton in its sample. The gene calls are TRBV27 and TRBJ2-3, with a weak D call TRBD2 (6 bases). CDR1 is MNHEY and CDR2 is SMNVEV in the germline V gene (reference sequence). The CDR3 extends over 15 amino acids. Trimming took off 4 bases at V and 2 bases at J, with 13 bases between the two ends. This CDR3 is CASSSPGLSTDTQYF. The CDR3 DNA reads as TGTGCCAGCAGTTCACCGGGACTTTCCACAGATACGCAGTATTTT.

CDR3 sequence: CASRPDRSSYNEQFF. DNA for the CDR3: TGCGCCAGCAGGCCGGACAGAAGCTCCTACAATGAGCAGTTCTTC. The chain is built from TRBV5-1 and TRBJ2-1; possible D gene TRBD1, 6 bases. The CDR3 is made up of 15 amino acids. CDR1 SGHRS and CDR2 YFSETQ come from the germline V gene. V was clipped by 5 bases and J by 0 bases, with 12 bases between them.

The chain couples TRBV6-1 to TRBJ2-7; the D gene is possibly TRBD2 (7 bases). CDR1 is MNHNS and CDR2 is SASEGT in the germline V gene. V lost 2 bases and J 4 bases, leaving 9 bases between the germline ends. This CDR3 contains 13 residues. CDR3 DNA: TGTGCCAGCAGTGAAAGGGGGGGGTACGAGCAGTACTTC. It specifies CASSERGGYEQYF.

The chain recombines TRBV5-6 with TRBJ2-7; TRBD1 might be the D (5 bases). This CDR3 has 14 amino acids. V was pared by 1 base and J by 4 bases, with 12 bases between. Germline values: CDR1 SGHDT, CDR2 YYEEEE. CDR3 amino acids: CASSLWSGHYEQYF. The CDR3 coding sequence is TGTGCCAGCAGCTTGTGGTCAGGGCATTACGAGCAGTACTTC.

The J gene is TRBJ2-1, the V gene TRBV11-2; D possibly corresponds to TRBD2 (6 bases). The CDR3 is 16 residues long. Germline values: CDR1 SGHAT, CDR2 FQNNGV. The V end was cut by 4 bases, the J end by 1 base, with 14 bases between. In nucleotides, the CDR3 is TGTGCCAGCAGCTCATACCGGGACTTATCCTACAATGAGCAGTTCTTC. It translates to CASSSYRDLSYNEQFF.

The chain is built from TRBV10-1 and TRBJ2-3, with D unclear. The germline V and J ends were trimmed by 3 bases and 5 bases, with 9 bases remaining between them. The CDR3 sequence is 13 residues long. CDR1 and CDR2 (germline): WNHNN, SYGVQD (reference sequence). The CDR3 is CASSESPQDTQYF. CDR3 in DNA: TGCGCCAGCAGTGAAAGTCCCCAAGATACGCAGTATTTT.

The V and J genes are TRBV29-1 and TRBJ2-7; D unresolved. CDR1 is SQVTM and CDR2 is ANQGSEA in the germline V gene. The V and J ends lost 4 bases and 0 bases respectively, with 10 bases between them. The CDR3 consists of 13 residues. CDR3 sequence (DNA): TGCAGCGTTGTTTTGGCAGACTCCTACGAGCAGTACTTC. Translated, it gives CSVVLADSYEQYF.

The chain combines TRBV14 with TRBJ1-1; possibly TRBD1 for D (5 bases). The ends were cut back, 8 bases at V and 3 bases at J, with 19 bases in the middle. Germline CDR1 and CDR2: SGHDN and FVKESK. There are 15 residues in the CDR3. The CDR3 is CASSSLGQLDTEAFF. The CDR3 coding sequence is TGTGCCAGCTCGAGTTTGGGGCAATTGGACACTGAAGCTTTCTTT.